The TCR beta chain described here comes from a study of CD8+ T cells in alopecia areata. Once RNA had been extracted, it was reverse transcribed into cDNA to act as the sequencing template. Profiling relied on immunoSEQ multiplex PCR, and the TCRdb table lists in-frame clones only, not all of them. The sample shows about 200,000 clones, 55% to 75% of them seen only once. Treatment: oral pan-JAK inhibitor, 5-10 mg twice daily. Specimen: CD4+ T cells sorted from blood, collected at week 24, from a patient treated with tofacitinib. This TCR derives from a human donor with alopecia areata.

In nucleotides, the CDR3 is TGTGCCAGCAGTGAAAGGCAACAGGGCTCTGAAAAACTGTTTTTT. This translates into CASSERQQGSEKLFF. V usage is TRBV25-1 and J usage is TRBJ1-4; possibly TRBD1 for D (6 bases). V was clipped by 2 bases and J by 7 bases, with 14 bases between them. The germline CDR1 and CDR2 sequences are MGHDK and SYGVNS. This CDR3 is built from 15 residues.